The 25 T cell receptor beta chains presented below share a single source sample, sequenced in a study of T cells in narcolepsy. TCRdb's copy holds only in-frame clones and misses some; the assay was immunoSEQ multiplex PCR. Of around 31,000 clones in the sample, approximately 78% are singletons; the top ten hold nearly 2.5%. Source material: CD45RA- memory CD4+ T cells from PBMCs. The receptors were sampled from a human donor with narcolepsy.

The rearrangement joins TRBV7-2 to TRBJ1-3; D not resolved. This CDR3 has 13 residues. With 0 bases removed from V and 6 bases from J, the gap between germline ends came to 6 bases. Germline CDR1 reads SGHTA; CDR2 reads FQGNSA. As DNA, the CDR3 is TGTGCCAGCAGCTTAGCGGGCGTAAACACCATATATTTT. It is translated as CASSLAGVNTIYF.

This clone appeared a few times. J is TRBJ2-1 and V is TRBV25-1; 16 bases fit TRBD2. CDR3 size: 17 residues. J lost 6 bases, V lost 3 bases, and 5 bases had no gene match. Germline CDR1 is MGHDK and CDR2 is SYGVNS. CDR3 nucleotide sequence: TGTGCCAGCAGTGACGCGGGGACTAGCGGGGGGGCCAATGAGCAGTTCTTC. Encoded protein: CASSDAGTSGGANEQFF.

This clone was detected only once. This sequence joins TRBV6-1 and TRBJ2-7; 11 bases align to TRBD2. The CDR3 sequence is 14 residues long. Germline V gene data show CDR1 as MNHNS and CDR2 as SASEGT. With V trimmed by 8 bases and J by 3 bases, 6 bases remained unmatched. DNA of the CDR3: TGTGCCAGCGGAGCTAGCGGGGGGCACTACGAGCAGTACTTC. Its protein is CASGASGGHYEQYF.

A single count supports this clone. This chain's CDR3 is CASSWRDRVNYGYTF. DNA for the CDR3: TGCGCCAGCAGCTGGCGGGACAGGGTAAACTATGGCTACACCTTC. The chain joins TRBV4-3 to TRBJ1-2, with 9 bases aligning to TRBD1. The CDR3 is 15 residues long. V shed 5 bases, J shed 2 bases, and the junction held 6 bases outside the gene matches. The germline V gene encodes CDR1 LGHNA and CDR2 YSLEER.

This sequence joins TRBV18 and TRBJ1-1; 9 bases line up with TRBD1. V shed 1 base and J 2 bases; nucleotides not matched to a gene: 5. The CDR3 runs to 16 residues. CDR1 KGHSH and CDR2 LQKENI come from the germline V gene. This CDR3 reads CASSPRTGEVNTEAFF. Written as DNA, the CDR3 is TGTGCCAGCTCACCACGGACAGGGGAGGTTAACACTGAAGCTTTCTTT. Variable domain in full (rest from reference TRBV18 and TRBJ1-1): NAGVMQNPRHLVRRRGQEARLRCSPMKGHSHVYWYRQLPEEGLKFMVYLQKENIIDESGMPKERFSAEFPKEGPSILRIQQVVRGDSAAYFCASSPRTGEVNTEAFFGQGTRLTVV.

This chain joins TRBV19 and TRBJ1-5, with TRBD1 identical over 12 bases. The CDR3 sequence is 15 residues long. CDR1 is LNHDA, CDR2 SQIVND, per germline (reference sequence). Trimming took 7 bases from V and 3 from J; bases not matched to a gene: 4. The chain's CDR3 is CASMPGQGANQPQHF. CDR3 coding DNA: TGTGCCAGTATGCCGGGACAGGGGGCCAATCAGCCCCAGCATTTT.

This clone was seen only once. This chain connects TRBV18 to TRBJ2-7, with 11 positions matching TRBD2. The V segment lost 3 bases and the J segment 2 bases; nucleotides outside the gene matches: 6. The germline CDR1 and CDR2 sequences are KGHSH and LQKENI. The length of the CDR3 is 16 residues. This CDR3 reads CASSPRLAGIAYEQYF. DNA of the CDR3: TGTGCCAGCTCACCTCGACTAGCGGGGATCGCCTACGAGCAGTACTTC.

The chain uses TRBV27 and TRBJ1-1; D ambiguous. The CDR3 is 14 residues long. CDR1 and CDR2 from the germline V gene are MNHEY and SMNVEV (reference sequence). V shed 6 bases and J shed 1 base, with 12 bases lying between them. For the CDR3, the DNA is TGTGCCAGCAGCCCTACCCGGGGGAACACTGAAGCTTTCTTT. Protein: CASSPTRGNTEAFF.

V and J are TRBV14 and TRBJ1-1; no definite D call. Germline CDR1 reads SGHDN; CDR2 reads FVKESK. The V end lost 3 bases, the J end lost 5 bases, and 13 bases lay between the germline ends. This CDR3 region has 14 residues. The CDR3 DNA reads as TGTGCCAGCAGCCACCGGATCAGGAGGACTGAAGCTTTCTTT. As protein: CASSHRIRRTEAFF.

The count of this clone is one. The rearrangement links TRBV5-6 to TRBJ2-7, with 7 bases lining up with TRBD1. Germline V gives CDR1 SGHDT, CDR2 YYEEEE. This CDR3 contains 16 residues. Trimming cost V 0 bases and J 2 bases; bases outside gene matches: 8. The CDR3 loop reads CASSLATRQGAYEQYF. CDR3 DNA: TGTGCCAGCAGCTTGGCCACCCGACAGGGAGCCTACGAGCAGTACTTC. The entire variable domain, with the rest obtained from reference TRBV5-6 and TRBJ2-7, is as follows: DAGVTQSPTHLIKTRGQQVTLRCSPKSGHDTVSWYQQALGQGPQFIFQYYEEEERQRGNFPDRFSGHQFPNYSSELNVNALLLGDSALYLCASSLATRQGAYEQYFGPGTRLTVT.

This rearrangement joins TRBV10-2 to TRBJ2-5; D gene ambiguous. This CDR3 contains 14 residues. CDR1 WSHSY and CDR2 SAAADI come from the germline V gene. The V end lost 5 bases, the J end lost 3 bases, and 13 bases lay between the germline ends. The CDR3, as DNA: TGCGCCAGCAGTAAAAGGCCTTGGGAAGAGACCCAGTACTTC. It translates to CASSKRPWEETQYF.

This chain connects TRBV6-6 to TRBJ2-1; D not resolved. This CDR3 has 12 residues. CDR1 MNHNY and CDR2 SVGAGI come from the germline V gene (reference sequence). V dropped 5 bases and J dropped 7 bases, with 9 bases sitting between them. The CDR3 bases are TGTGCCAGCAGTACCGACCGAAATGAGCAGTTCTTC. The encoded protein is CASSTDRNEQFF.

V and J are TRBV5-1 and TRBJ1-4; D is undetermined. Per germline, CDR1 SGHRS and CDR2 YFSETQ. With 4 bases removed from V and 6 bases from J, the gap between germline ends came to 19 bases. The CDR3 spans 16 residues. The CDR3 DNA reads TGCGCCAGCAGCCCACAATTGGCGGGAAGGGATGAAAAACTGTTTTTT. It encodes CASSPQLAGRDEKLFF. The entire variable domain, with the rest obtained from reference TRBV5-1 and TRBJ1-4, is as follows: KAGVTQTPRYLIKTRGQQVTLSCSPISGHRSVSWYQQTPGQGLQFLFEYFSETQRNKGNFPGRFSGRQFSNSRSEMNVSTLELGDSALYLCASSPQLAGRDEKLFFGSGTQLSVL.

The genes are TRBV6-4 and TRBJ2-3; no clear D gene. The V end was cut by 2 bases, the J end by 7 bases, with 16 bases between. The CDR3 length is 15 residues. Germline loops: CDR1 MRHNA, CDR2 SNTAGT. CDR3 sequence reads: CASSDLARVGNTQYF. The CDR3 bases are TGTGCCAGCAGTGACCTCGCTAGGGTGGGAAATACGCAGTATTTT.

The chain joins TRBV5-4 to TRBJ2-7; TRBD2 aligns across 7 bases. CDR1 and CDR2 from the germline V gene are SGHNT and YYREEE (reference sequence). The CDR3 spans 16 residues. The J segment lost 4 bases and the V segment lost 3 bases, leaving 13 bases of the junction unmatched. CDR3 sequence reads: CASSSSMAGASYEQYF. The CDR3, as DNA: TGTGCCAGCAGCTCCTCCATGGCGGGAGCCTCATACGAGCAGTACTTC.

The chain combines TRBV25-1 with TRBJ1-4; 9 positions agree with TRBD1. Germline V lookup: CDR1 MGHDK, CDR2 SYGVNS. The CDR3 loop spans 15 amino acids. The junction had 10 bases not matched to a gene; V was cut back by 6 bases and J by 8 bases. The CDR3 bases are TGTGCCAGCAGAGAAACCGGGACAGGGAAGGAAAAACTGTTTTTT. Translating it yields CASRETGTGKEKLFF.

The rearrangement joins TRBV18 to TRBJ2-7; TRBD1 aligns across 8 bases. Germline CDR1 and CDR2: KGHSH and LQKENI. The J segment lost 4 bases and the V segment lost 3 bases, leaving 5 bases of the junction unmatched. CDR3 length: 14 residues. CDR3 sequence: CASSPEQGVYEQYF. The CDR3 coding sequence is TGTGCCAGCTCACCTGAACAGGGGGTGTACGAGCAGTACTTC.

The CDR3: CATLQHMTQGNNQPQHF. CDR3 nucleotides: TGTGCCACCCTCCAGCATATGACACAGGGGAACAATCAGCCCCAGCATTTT. This chain joins TRBV19 and TRBJ1-5; 7 nucleotides agree with TRBD1. The length of the CDR3 is 17 residues. Germline V gives CDR1 LNHDA, CDR2 SQIVND (reference sequence). V shed 10 bases and J 3 bases; nucleotides not matched to a gene: 18.

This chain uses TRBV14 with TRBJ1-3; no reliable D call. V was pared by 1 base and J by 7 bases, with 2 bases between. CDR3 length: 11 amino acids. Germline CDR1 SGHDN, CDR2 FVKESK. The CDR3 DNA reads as TGTGCCAGCAGCCAAGTTAACACCATATATTTT. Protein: CASSQVNTIYF.

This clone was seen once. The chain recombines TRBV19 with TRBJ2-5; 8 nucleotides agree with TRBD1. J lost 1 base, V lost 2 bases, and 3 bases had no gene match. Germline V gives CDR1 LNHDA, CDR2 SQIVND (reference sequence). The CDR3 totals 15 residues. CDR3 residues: CASSITGGPQETQYF. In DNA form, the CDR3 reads TGTGCCAGTAGTATAACAGGGGGTCCCCAAGAGACCCAGTACTTC.

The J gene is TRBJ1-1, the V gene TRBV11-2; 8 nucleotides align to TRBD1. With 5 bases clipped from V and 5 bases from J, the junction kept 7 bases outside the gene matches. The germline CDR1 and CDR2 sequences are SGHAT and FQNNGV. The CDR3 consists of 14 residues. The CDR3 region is CASSPRTGRTEAFF. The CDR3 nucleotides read TGTGCCAGCAGCCCGAGGACAGGGCGGACTGAAGCTTTCTTT.

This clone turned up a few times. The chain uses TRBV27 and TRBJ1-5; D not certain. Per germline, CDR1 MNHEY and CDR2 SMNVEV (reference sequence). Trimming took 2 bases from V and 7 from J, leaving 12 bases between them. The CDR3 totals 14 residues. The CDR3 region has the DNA TGTGCCAGCAGTTTAATATCGCGAGGCCAGCCCCAGCATTTT. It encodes CASSLISRGQPQHF.

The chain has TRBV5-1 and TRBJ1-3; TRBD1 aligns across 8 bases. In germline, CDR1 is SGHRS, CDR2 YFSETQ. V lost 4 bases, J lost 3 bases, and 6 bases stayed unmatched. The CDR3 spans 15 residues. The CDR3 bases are TGCGCCAGCAGCCTGACAGGGGAAAGTGGAAACACCATATATTTT. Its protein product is CASSLTGESGNTIYF.

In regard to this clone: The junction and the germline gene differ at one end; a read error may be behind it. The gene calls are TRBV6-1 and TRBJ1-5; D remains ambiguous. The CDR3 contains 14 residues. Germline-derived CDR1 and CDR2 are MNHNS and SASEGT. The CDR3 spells CASSERRSNRPQHF. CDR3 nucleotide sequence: TGTGCCAGCAGTGAAAGACGTAGCAATCGGCCCCAGCATTTT.

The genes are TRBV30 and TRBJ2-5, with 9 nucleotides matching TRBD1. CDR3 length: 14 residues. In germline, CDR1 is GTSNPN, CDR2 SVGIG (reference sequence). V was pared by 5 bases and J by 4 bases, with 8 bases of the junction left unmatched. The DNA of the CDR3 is TGTGCCTGGGGGAAAAACAGGGGGCGAGAGACCCAGTACTTC. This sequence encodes CAWGKNRGRETQYF.